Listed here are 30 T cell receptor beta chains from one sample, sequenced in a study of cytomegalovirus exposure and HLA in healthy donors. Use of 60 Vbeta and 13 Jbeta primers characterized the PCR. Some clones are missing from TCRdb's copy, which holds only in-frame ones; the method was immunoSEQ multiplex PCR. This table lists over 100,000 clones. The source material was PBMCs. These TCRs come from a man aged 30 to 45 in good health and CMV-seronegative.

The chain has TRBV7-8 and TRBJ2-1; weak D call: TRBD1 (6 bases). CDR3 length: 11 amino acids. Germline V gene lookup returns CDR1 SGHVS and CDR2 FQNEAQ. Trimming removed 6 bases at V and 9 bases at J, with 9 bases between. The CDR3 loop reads CASSTGFEQFF. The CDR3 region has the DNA TGTGCCAGCAGTACAGGGTTTGAGCAGTTCTTC.

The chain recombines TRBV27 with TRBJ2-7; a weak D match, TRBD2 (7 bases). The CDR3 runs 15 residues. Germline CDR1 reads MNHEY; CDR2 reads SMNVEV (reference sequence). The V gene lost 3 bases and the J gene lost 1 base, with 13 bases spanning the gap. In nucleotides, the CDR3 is TGTGCCAGCAGTTTCGCGGCGGGGGCGTCCTACGAGCAGTACTTC. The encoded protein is CASSFAAGASYEQYF.

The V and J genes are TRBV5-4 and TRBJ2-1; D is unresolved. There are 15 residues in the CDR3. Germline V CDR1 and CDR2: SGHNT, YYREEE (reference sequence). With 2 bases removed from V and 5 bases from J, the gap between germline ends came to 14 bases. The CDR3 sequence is CASSLDSLNHNEQFF. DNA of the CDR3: TGTGCCAGCAGCTTAGACTCGCTTAACCACAATGAGCAGTTCTTC.

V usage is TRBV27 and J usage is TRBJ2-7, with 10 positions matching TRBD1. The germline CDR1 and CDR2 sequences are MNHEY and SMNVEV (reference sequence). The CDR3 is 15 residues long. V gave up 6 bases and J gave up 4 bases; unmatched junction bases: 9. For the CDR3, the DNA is TGTGCCAGCAGCCCGCTGGACAGGGGGTATTACGAGCAGTACTTC. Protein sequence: CASSPLDRGYYEQYF.

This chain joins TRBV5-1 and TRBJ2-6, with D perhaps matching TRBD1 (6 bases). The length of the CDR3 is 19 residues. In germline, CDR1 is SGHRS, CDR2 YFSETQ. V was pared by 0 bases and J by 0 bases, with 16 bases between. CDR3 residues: CASSLAPQGSLSGANVLTF. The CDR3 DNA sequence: TGCGCCAGCAGCTTGGCCCCCCAGGGGTCCCTCTCTGGGGCCAACGTCCTGACTTTC.

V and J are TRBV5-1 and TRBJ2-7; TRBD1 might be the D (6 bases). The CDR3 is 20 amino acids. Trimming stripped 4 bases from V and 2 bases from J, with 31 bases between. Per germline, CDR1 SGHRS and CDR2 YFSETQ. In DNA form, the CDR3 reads TGCGCCAGCAGCCCTGGGGGCTCAAGCCGCGCCTCAGAAATGACCTACGAGCAGTACTTC. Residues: CASSPGGSSRASEMTYEQYF.

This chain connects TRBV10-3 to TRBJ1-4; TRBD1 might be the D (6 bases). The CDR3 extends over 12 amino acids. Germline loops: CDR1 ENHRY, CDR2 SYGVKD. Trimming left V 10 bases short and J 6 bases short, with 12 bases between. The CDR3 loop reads CATKGGDEKLFF. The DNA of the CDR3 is TGTGCCACGAAGGGGGGGGATGAAAAACTGTTTTTT.

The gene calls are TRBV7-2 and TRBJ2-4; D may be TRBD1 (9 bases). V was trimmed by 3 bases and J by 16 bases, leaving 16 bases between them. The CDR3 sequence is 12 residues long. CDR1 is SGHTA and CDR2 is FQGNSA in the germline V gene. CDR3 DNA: TGTGCCAGCAGCTTTAGCGGGACAGGGATCTACTTC. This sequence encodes CASSFSGTGIYF.

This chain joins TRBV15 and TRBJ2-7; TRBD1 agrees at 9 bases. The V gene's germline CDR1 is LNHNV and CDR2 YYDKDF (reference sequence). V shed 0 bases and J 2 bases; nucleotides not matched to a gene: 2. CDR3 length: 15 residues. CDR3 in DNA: TGTGCCACCAGCAGAGAGAGGGACAGGGCCTACGAGCAGTACTTC. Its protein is CATSRERDRAYEQYF.

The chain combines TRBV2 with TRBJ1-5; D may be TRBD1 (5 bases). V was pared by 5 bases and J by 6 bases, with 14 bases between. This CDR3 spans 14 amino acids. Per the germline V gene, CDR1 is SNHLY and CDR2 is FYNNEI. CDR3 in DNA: TGTGCCAGCAGTATAACAGGCTCCTCTCAGCCCCAGCATTTT. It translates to CASSITGSSQPQHF.

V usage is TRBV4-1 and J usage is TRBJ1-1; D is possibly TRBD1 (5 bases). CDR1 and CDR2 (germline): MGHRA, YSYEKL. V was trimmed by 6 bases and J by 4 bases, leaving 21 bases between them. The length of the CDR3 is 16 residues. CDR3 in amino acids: CASRRGPLNQGTEAFF. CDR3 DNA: TGCGCCAGCAGACGAGGACCCTTGAACCAGGGCACTGAAGCTTTCTTT.

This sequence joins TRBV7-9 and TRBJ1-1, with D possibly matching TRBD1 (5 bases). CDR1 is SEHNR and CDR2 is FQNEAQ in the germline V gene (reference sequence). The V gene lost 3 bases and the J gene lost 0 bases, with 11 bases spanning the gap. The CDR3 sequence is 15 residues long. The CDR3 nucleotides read TGTGCCAGCAGCTTCCAGGGAACAGTGAACACTGAAGCTTTCTTT. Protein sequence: CASSFQGTVNTEAFF.

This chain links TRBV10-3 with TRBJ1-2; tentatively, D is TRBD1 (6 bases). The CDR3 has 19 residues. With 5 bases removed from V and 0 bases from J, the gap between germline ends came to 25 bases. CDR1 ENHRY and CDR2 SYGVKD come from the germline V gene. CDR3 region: CAISIDRSFWKVANYGYTF. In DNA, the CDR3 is TGTGCCATCAGTATTGACAGGTCTTTCTGGAAGGTAGCTAACTATGGCTACACCTTC.

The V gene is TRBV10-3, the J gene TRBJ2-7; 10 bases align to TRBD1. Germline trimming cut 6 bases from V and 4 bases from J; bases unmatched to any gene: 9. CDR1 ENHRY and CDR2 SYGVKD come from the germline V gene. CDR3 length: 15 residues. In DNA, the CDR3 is TGTGCCATCAGAGCCGACAGGGGGCCATGGTACGAGCAGTACTTC. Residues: CAIRADRGPWYEQYF.

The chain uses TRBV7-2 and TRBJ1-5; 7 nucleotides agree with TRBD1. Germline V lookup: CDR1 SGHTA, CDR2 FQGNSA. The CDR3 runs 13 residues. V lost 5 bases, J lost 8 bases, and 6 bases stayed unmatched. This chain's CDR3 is CASSRQGEEPQHF. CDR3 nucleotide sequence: TGTGCCAGCAGCCGCCAGGGGGAGGAGCCCCAGCATTTT.

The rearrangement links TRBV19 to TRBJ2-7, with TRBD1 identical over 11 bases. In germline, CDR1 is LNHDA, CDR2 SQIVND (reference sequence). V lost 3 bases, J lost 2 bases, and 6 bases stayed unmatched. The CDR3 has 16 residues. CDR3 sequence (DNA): TGTGCCAGTAGTATGAAGGGGGGACAGGGGGCCTACGAGCAGTACTTC. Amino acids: CASSMKGGQGAYEQYF.

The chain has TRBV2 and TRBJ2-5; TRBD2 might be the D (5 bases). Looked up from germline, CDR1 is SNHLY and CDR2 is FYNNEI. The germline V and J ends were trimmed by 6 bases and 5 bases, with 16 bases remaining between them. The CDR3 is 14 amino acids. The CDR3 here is CASSVERSGETQYF. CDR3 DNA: TGTGCCAGCAGCGTAGAGAGGTCGGGGGAGACCCAGTACTTC.

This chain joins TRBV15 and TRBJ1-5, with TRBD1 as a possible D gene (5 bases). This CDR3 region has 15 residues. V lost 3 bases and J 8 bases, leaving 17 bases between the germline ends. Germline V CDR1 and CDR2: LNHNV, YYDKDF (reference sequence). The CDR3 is CATSRTLGGGEPQHF. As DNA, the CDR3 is TGTGCCACCAGCAGGACCCTTGGCGGGGGAGAGCCCCAGCATTTT.

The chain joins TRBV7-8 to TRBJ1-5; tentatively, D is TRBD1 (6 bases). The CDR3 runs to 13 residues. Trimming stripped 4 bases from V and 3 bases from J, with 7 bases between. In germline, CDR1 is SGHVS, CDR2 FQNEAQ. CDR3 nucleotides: TGTGCCAGCAGCTGGACAGTCAATCAGCCCCAGCATTTT. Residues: CASSWTVNQPQHF.

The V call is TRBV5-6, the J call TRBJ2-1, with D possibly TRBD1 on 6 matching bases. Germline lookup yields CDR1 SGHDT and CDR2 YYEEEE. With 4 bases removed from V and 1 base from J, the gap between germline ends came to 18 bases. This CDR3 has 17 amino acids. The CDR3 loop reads CASSGDTQPYSYNEQFF. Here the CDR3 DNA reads TGTGCCAGCAGCGGGGACACCCAACCCTATTCCTACAATGAGCAGTTCTTC.

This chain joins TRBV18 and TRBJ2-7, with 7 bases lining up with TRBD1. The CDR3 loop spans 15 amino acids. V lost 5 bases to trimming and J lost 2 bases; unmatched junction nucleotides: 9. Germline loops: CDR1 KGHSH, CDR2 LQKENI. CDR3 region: CASSFGRDRAYEQYF. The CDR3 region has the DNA TGTGCCAGCTCATTCGGTCGGGACAGAGCCTACGAGCAGTACTTC.

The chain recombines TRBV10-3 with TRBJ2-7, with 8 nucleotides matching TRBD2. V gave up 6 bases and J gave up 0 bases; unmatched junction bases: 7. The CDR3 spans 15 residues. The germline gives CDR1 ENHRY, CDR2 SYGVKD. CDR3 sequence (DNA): TGTGCCATCAGCCTAAGCGGGGGCAGCTCCTACGAGCAGTACTTC. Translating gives CAISLSGGSSYEQYF.

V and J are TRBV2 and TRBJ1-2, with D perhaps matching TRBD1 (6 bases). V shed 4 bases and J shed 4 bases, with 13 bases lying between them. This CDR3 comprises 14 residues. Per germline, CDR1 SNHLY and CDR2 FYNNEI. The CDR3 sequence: CASSGNRDSYGYTF. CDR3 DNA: TGTGCCAGCAGTGGGAACAGGGATAGCTATGGCTACACCTTC.

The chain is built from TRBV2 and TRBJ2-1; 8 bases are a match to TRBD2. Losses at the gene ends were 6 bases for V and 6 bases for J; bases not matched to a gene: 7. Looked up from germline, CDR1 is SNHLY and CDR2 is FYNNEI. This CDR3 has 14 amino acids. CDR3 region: CASSRGGSGNEQFF. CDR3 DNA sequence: TGTGCCAGCAGCCGGGGGGGGTCTGGCAATGAGCAGTTCTTC.

This CDR3 reads CASSEYRTYEQYF. CDR3 nucleotide sequence: TGTGCCAGCAGTGAATACAGAACCTACGAGCAGTACTTC. The chain joins TRBV2 to TRBJ2-7, with D uncertain. The V and J ends lost 2 bases and 2 bases respectively, with 7 bases between them. Germline V gene sequence: CDR1 SNHLY, CDR2 FYNNEI. The CDR3 consists of 13 residues. The variable domain in full, completed from reference TRBV2 and TRBJ2-7, reads EPEVTQTPSHQVTQMGQEVILRCVPISNHLYFYWYRQILGQKVEFLVSFYNNEISEKSEIFDDQFSVERPDGSNFTLKIRSTKLEDSAMYFCASSEYRTYEQYFGPGTRLTVT.

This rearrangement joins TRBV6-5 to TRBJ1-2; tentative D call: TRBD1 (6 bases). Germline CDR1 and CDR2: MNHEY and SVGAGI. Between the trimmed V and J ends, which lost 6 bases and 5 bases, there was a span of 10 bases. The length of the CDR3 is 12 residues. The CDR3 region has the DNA TGTGCCAGCAGCCTGGACAGATATGGCTACACCTTC. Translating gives CASSLDRYGYTF.

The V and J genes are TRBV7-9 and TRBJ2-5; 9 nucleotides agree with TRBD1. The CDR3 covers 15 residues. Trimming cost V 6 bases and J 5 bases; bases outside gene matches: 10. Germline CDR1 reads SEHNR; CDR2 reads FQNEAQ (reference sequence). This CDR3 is CASSTGDRDGETQYF. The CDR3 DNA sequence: TGTGCCAGCAGTACCGGGGACAGGGATGGGGAGACCCAGTACTTC. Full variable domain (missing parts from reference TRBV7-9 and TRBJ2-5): DTGVSQNPRHKITKRGQNVTFRCDPISEHNRLYWYRQTLGQGPEFLTYFQNEAQLEKSRLLSDRFSAERPKGSFSTLEIQRTEQGDSAMYLCASSTGDRDGETQYFGPGTRLLVL.

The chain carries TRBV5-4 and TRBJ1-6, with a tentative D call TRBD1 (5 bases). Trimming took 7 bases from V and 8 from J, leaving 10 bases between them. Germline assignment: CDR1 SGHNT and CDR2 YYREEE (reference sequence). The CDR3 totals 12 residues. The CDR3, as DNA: TGTGCCAGCGCCCGGGGGGATTCACCCCTCCACTTT. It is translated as CASARGDSPLHF.

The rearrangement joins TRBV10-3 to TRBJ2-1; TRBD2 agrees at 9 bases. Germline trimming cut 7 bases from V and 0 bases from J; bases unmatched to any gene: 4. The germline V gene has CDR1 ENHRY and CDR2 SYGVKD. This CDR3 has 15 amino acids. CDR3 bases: TGTGCCATCACCAGCGGGGGGAGCTCCTACAATGAGCAGTTCTTC. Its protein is CAITSGGSSYNEQFF.

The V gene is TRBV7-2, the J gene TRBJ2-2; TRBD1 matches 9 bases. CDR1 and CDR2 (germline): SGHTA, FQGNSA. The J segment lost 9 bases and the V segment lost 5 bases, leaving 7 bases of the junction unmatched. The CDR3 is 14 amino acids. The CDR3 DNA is TGTGCCAGCAGCAATCACAGGGGGCGGTGGGAGCTGTTTTTT. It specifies CASSNHRGRWELFF.